This T cell receptor beta chain appears in the sequencing data of a study of blood T cell repertoires in COVID-19. Across the study: The United States, Italy and Spain supplied acute and convalescent COVID-19 samples. Nucleic acid was either cDNA or gDNA, and it came from T cells, B-cell-depleted T cells, or PBMCs.

Allocation to cohorts depended on clinical history reported by the participants. In the authors' workflow: Reference gene primer amplification gave estimated nucleated cell counts. Some clones are missing from TCRdb's copy, which holds only in-frame ones; the method was immunoSEQ multiplex PCR. That table supplies the V and J calls and clone size; D and trimming were determined from the DNA. The sample consists of approximately 220,000 clones, 83% of them appearing once. This CDR3 has 16 amino acids. The V gene lost 0 bases and the J gene lost 8 bases, with 14 bases spanning the gap. The germline gives CDR1 LGHNA, CDR2 YNFKEQ.

Sequenced input: PBMCs or T cells enriched from blood (not recorded which). The chain employs TRBV4-2 and TRBJ1-6, with D hard to call. The origin of this receptor is a woman in her forties or fifties who had been exposed to COVID-19. The CDR3 region has the DNA TGTGCCAGCAGCCAAGACCTGACCGGGGTCCATTCACCCCTCCACTTT. Its translation: CASSQDLTGVHSPLHF.